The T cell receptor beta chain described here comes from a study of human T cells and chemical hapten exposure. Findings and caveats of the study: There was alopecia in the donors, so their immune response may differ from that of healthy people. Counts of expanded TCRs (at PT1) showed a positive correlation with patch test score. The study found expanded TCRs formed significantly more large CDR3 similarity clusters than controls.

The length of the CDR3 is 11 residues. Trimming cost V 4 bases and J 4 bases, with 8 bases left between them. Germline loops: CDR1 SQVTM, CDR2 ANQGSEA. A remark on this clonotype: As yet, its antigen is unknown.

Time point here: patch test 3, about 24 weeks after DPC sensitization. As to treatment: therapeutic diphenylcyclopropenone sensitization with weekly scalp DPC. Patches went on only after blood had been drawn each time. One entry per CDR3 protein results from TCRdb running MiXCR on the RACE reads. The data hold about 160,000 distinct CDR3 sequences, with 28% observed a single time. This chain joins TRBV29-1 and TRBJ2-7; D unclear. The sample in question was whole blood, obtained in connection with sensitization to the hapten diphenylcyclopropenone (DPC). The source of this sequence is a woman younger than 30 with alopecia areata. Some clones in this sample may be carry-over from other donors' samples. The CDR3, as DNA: TGCAGCGTTGGTTCCCCATACGAGCAGTACTTC. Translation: CSVGSPYEQYF.